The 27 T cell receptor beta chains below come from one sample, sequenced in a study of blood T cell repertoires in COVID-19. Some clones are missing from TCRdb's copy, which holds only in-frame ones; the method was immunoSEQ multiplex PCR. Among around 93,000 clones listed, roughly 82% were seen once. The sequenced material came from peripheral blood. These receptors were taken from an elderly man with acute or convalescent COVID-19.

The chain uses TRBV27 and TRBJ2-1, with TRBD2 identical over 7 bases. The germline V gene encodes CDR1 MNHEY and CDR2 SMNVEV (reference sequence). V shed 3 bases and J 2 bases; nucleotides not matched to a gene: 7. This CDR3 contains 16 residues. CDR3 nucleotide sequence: TGTGCCAGCAGTTTCGATAGCGGGCTTACCTACAATGAGCAGTTCTTC. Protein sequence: CASSFDSGLTYNEQFF.

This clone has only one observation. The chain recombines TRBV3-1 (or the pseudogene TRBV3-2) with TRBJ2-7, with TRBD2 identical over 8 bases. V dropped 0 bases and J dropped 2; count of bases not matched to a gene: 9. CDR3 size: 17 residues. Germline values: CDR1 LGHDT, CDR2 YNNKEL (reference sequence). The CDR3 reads CASSQDKGGRRPYEQYF. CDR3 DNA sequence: TGTGCCAGCAGCCAAGATAAAGGCGGGAGGCGACCCTACGAGCAGTACTTC.

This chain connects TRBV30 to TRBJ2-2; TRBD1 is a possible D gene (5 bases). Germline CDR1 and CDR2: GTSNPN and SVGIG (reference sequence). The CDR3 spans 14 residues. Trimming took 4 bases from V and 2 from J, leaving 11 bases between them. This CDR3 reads CAWIRQLNTGELFF. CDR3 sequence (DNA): TGTGCCTGGATTCGACAGCTTAACACCGGGGAGCTGTTTTTT.

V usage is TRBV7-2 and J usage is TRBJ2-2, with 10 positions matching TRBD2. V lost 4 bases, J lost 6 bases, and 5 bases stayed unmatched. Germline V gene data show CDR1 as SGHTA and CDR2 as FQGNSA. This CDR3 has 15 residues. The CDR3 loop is CASSSQRGGAGELFF. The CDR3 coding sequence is TGTGCCAGCAGCTCCCAGCGGGGGGGGGCCGGGGAGCTGTTTTTT.

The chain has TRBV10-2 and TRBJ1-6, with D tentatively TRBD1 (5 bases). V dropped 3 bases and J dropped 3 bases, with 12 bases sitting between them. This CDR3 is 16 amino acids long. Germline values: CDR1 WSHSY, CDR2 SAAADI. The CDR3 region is CASSDPSRGYNSPLHF. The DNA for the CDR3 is TGCGCCAGCAGTGATCCCTCAAGGGGCTATAATTCACCCCTCCACTTT.

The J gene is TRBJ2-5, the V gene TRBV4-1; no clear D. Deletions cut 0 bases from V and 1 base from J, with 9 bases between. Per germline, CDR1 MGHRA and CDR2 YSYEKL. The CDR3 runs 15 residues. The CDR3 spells CASSQENGVQETQYF. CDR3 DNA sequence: TGCGCCAGCAGCCAAGAAAACGGAGTCCAAGAGACCCAGTACTTC.

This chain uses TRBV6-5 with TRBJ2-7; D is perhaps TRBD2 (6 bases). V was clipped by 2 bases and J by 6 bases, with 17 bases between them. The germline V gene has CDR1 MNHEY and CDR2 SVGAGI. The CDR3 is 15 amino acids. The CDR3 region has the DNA TGTGCCAGCAGTTACGGGGGGACCACCGTCCTCGAGCAGTACTTC. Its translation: CASSYGGTTVLEQYF.

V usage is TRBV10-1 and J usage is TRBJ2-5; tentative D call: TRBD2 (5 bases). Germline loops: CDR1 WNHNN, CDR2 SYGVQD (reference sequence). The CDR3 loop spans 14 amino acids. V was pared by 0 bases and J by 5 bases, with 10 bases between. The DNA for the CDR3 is TGCGCCAGCAGTGAGTCGTGGGAGAGGGAGACCCAGTACTTC. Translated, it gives CASSESWERETQYF.

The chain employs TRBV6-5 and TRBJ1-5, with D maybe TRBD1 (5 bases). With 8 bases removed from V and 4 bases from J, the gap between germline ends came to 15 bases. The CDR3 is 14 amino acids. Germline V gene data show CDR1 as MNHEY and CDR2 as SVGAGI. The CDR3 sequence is CASGMREGNQPQHF. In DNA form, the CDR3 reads TGTGCCAGCGGAATGAGGGAGGGGAATCAGCCCCAGCATTTT.

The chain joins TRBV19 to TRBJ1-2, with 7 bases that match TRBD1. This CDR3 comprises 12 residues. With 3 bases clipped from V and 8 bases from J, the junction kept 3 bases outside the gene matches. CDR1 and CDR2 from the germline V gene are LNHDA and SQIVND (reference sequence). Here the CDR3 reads CASSIAGGGYTF. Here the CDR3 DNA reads TGTGCCAGTAGTATTGCAGGGGGAGGCTACACCTTC.

The CDR3 DNA reads as TGTGCCAGCAGCGTCGCCGGGACTATCAACTACAATGAGCAGTTCTTC. Amino acid sequence: CASSVAGTINYNEQFF. The V gene is TRBV7-8, the J gene TRBJ2-1, with 7 nucleotides matching TRBD2. Germline loops: CDR1 SGHVS, CDR2 FQNEAQ. J gave up 3 bases and V 5 bases, and 10 bases lay outside the gene matches. This CDR3 has 16 amino acids.

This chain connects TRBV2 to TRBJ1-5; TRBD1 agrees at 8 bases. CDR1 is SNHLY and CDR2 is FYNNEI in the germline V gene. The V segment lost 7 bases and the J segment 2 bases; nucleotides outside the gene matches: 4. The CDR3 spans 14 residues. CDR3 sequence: CASKEQGGNQPQHF. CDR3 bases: TGTGCCAGCAAGGAACAGGGGGGCAATCAGCCCCAGCATTTT.

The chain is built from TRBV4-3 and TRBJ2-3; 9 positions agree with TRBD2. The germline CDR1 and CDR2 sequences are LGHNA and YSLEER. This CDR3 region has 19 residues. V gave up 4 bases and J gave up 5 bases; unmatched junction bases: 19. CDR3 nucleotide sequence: TGCGCCAGCAGCCGAGGACGGGCTAGCGGGGACGGGGGGGAAGATACGCAGTATTTT. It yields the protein CASSRGRASGDGGEDTQYF.

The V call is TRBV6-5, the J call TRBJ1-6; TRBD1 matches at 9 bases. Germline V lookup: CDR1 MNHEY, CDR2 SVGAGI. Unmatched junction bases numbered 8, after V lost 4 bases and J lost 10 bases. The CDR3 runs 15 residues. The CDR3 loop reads CASSSGTGLRSPLHF. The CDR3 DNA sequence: TGTGCCAGCAGTTCCGGGACAGGGCTTAGGTCACCCCTCCACTTT.

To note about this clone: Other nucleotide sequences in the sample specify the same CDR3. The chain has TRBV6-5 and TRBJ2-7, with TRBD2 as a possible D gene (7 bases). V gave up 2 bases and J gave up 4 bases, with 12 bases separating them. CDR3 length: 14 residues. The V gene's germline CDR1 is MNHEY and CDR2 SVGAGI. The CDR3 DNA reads TGTGCCAGCAGTTACGGGGGGGCCGGATACGAGCAGTACTTC. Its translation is CASSYGGAGYEQYF.

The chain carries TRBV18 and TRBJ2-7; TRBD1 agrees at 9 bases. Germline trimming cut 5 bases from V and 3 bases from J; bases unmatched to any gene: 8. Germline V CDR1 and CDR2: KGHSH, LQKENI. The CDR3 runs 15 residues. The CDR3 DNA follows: TGTGCCAGCTCAGATGCCTCGGGACAGGGCTACGAGCAGTACTTC. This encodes CASSDASGQGYEQYF.

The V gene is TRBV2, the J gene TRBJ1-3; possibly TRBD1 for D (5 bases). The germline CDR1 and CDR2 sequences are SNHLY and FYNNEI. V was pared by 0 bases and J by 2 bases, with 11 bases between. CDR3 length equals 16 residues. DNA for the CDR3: TGTGCCAGCAGTGAAGCGCGGAGGGGTGCTGGAAACACCATATATTTT. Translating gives CASSEARRGAGNTIYF.

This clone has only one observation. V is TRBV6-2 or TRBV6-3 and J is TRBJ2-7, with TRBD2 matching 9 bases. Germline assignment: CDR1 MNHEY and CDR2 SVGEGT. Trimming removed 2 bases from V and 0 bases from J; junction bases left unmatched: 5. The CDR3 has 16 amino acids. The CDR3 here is CASSYGTSWSSYEQYF. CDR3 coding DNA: TGTGCCAGCAGTTACGGGACTAGCTGGAGCTCCTACGAGCAGTACTTC.

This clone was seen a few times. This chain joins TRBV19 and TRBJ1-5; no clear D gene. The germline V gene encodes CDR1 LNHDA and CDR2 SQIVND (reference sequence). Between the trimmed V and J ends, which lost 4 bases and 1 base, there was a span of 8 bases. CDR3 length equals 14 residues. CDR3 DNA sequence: TGTGCCAGTAGTAACAGCTTGAGCAATCAGCCCCAGCATTTT. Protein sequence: CASSNSLSNQPQHF.

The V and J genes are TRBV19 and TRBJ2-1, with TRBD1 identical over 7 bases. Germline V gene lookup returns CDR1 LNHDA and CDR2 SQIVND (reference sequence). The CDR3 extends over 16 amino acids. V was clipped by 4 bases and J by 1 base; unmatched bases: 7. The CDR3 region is CASSTGTEISYNEQFF. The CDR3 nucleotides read TGTGCCAGTAGTACTGGGACAGAGATTTCCTACAATGAGCAGTTCTTC.

The CDR3 DNA reads as TGCGCCAGCAGAGCGGGAACGAACACCGGGGAGCTGTTTTTT. Protein product: CASRAGTNTGELFF. This chain connects TRBV10-2 to TRBJ2-2; the match to TRBD2 covers 7 bases. This CDR3 is built from 14 residues. The V segment lost 6 bases and the J segment 0 bases; nucleotides outside the gene matches: 1. Per germline, CDR1 WSHSY and CDR2 SAAADI.

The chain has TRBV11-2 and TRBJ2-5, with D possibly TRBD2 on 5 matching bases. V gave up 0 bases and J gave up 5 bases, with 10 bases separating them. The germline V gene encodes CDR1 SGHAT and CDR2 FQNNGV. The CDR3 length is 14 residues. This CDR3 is CASSLDWTGETQYF. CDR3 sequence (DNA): TGTGCCAGCAGCTTAGATTGGACGGGGGAGACCCAGTACTTC.

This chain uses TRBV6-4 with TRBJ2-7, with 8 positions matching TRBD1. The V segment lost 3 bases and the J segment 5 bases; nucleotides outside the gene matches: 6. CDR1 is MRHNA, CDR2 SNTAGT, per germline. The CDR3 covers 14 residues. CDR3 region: CASSETGGTHEQYF. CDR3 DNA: TGTGCCAGCAGTGAAACAGGGGGTACCCACGAGCAGTACTTC.

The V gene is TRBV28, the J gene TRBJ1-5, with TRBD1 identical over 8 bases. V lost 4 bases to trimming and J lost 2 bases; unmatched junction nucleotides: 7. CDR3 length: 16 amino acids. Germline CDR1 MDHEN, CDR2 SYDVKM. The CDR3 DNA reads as TGTGCCAGCAGTTCCACCAAGACAGGGGGCAATCAGCCCCAGCATTTT. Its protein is CASSSTKTGGNQPQHF.

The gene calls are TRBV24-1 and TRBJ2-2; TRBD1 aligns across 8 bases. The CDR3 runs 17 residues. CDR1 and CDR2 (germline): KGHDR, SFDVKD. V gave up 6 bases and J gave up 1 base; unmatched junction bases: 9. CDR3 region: CATSSPSGTGNTGELFF. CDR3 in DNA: TGTGCCACCAGTTCCCCCTCCGGGACAGGGAACACCGGGGAGCTGTTTTTT.

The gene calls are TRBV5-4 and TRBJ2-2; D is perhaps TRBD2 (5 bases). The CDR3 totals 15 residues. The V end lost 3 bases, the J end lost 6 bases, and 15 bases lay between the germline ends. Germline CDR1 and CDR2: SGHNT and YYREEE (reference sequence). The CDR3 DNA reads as TGTGCCAGCAGCTGGGGTCGAGGGATGTCCGGGGAGCTGTTTTTT. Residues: CASSWGRGMSGELFF.

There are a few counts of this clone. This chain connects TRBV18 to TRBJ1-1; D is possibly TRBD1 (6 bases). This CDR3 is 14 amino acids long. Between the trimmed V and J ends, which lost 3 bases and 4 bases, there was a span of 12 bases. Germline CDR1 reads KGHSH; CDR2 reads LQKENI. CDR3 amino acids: CASSPFRGGTEAFF. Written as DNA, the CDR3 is TGTGCCAGCTCACCTTTCAGGGGCGGCACTGAAGCTTTCTTT.